One T cell receptor (beta chain) is described in this entry. Which antigen it targets is not known. The sample holds no much larger clone one base away, and base qualities are not on file. The entry originates in a study of shared clonotypes between healthy human individuals (dated by TCRdb to between 2020 and 2021). Some background on the complete study: A couple of women and a few men aged 18 to 49 years were included in the cohort. Per donor, leukapheresis produced somewhere between about 0.85 and 9.5 billion PBMCs. For each donor, CD4 naive and CD4 memory were each run on three plates, CD8 naive on two plates, and CD8 memory on one plate. To estimate repertoire size and how much clonotypes are shared between individuals, the study performed deep sequencing of blood TCR repertoires from roughly five healthy adults. Libraries were prepared and TCR repertoires were sequenced by different laboratories using diverse techniques, in order to increase sequencing depth and limit assay-specific biases.

Healthy HIV-negative adults with no recently reported acute infections or vaccinations were included as donors. All donors were Caucasian adults living in Nashville, Tennessee, USA. CD4+ T cells were enriched by magnetic negative selection, after which naive cells were positively selected on CD45RA and the negative fraction was taken as the memory subset. Blood was collected by leukapheresis, and PBMCs were isolated by Ficoll-Histopaque density gradient centrifugation and then cryopreserved in liquid nitrogen vapor phase. Purity and quantity of every magnetically sorted T cell population were checked by analytical flow cytometry. From each sorted fraction, genomic DNA was isolated and quantified by UV absorbance on a Nanodrop 2000c. Spanning cysteine to phenylalanine, the CDR3 consists of 14 amino acids. Only the CDR3 part of the read is kept: 42 bases, read in frame from the first base. In the germline V gene, CDR1 corresponds to SGHRS and CDR2 to YFSETQ. V loses 4 bases of germline sequence and J loses 2 bases, and the interval between the two ends is 13 bases.

Summary of the overall study and its limitations: Sampling was restricted to blood, and TCR repertoires in tissues likely differ from the TCR repertoires found in blood. Rarefaction of sorted-subset datasets indicated incomplete sequencing despite the large sequencing depth. Pairwise subsampling led to the expectation that sequencing depth would affect the degree of clonotype sharing among donors. The small number of donors limited the genetic and exposure-history diversity represented. Larger estimated clonotype richness was generally found for naive subsets than for memory subsets. Higher generation probabilities were observed for clonotypes shared by all four sorted-subset donors than for non-shared clonotypes. Across a few donors, roughly 5.1% of naive CD4, roughly 3.3% of naive CD8, about 2.3% of memory CD4, and 0.4% to 0.45% of memory CD8 clonotypes were shared.

TCR CDR3 regions were amplified from genomic DNA by multiplex PCR using the deep immunoSEQ assay. Extracted genomic DNA from each cell subset was distributed evenly across all wells of several immunoSEQ 96-well plates, and each plate was treated as a replicate. Each replicate PCR for sorted subsets received 200 ng genomic DNA, equal to about 29,000 T cell genomes. Purified libraries were quantified with a Qubit 3.0 fluorometer, sized on a Bioanalyzer 2100, and re-quantified with the KAPA Library Quantification kit. Every immunoSEQ 96-well plate was sequenced on a separate single-read 150-cycle Illumina NextSeq 550 flow cell. Regarding the original processing steps: Because the immunoSEQ output included only junctional sequences and no quality scores, the filtering could not be the same as the filtering used for full-length reads. To assign V/J genes and CDR3, sequences were annotated using PyIR, a Python wrapper for IgBLAST v1.9, with IMGT germline references. Reads with weak V/J assignments (E-value above 1e-6), missing CDR3, stop codons, out-of-frame junctions, or ambiguous translated residues were removed. A V3J clonotype was defined by an identical inferred V gene, J gene, and CDR3 amino acid sequence. Percentage overlap between repertoires was computed as shared unique clonotypes divided by the size of the smaller repertoire. Repertoire richness was assessed with RTK rarefaction, the Chao1 estimator, and Recon v2.1 estimates of unobserved clonotypes. For all TCRbeta clonotypes obtained by the gDNA method from several donors, generation probabilities were computed with OLGA. Entries here come from immuneACCESS through TCRdb and include only in-frame sequences with V and J called. Some clones fail to appear in such tables; in the studies checked, an unresolved V gene covers under half of the shortfall, and the cause of the remainder is unknown. The D gene and trimming were derived from the DNA, and the V and J assignments and clone size from that table. Here the sample has around 750,000 clones; approximately 74% occur a single time. The ten largest clones take up around 1.6% of the sample.

This receptor was taken from a woman aged 25 to 39 in good health. Rearrangement joined TRBV5-1 to TRBJ2-7; the D gene assignment is ambiguous. The sequencing sample was made of memory CD4+ T cells sorted from blood. Reading the label with the study, this specimen's cell subset or site is: CD45RA-negative fraction. The CDR3 corresponds to CASSLQRATYEQYF. The DNA reads TGCGCCAGCAGCCTACAACGGGCGACCTACGAGCAGTACTTC. The full variable domain, with segments outside the CDR3 supplied by the reference TRBV5-1 and TRBJ2-7 proteins, appears as KAGVTQTPRYLIKTRGQQVTLSCSPISGHRSVSWYQQTPGQGLQFLFEYFSETQRNKGNFPGRFSGRQFSNSRSEMNVSTLELGDSALYLCASSLQRATYEQYFGPGTRLTVT.